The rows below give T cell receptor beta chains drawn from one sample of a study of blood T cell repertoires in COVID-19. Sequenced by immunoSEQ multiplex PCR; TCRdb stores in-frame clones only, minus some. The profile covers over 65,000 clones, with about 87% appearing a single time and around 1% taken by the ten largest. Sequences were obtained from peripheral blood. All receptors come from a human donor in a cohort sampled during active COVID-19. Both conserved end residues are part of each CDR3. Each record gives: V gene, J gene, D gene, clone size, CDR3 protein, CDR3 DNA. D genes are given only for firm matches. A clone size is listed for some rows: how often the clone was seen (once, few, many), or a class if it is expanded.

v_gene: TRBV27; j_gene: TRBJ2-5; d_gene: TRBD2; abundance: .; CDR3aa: CASRPFSGRASETQYF; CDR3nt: TGTGCCAGCAGGCCCTTTAGCGGGAGGGCGTCAGAGACCCAGTACTTC
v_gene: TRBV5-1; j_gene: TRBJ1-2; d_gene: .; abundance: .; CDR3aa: CASSLSLGQYGYTF; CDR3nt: TGCGCCAGCAGCCTCAGCCTAGGACAGTATGGCTACACCTTC
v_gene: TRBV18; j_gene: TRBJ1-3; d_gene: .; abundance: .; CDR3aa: CASSYDKTPGNTIYF; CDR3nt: TGTGCCAGCTCGTACGACAAAACCCCTGGAAACACCATATATTTT
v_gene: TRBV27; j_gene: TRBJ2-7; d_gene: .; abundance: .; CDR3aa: CASSQLGKFYEQYF; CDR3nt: TGTGCCAGCAGTCAACTAGGGAAGTTCTACGAGCAGTACTTC
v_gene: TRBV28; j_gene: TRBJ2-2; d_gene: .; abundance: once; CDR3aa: CASSRDRGRLLAGGITGELFF; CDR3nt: TGTGCCAGCAGCCGGGACAGGGGGCGACTACTAGCGGGAGGTATTACCGGGGAGCTGTTTTTT
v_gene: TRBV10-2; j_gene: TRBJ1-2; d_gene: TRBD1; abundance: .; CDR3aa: CASSPGRTGNGYTF; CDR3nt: TGCGCCAGCTCCCCGGGTCGGACAGGGAATGGCTACACCTTC
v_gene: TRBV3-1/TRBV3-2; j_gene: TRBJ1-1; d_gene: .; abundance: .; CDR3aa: CASSLSRGEAFF; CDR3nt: TGTGCCAGCAGCCTAAGTCGAGGGGAAGCTTTCTTT
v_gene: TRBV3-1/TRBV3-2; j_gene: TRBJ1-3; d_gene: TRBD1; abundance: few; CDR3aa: CASSYRTGGNTIYF; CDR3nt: TGTGCCAGCAGCTACCGGACAGGGGGAAACACCATATATTTT
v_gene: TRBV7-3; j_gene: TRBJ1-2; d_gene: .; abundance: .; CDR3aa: CASSPTSPDTGYGYTF; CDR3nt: TGTGCCAGCAGCCCCACTAGCCCAGACACTGGCTATGGCTACACCTTC
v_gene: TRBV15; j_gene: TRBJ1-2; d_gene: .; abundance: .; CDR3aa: CATSRDRGNHGYTF; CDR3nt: TGTGCCACCAGCAGAGATCGGGGGAACCATGGCTACACCTTC
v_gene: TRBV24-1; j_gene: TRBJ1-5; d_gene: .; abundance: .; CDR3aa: CATSSTGLINQPQHF; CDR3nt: TGTGCCACCTCCAGTACGGGACTCATCAATCAGCCCCAGCATTTT
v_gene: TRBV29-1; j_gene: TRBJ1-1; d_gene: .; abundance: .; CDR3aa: CSVDPRGGNTEAFF; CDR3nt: TGCAGCGTTGATCCTAGGGGGGGGAACACTGAAGCTTTCTTT
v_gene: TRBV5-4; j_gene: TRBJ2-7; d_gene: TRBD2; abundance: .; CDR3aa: CASSSPGTSVYEQYF; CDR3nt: TGTGCCAGCAGCTCACCCGGGACTAGCGTATACGAGCAGTACTTC
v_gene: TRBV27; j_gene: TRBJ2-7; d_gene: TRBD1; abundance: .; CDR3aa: CASSFGTGSHEQYF; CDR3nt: TGTGCCAGCAGTTTCGGGACAGGGAGCCACGAGCAGTACTTC